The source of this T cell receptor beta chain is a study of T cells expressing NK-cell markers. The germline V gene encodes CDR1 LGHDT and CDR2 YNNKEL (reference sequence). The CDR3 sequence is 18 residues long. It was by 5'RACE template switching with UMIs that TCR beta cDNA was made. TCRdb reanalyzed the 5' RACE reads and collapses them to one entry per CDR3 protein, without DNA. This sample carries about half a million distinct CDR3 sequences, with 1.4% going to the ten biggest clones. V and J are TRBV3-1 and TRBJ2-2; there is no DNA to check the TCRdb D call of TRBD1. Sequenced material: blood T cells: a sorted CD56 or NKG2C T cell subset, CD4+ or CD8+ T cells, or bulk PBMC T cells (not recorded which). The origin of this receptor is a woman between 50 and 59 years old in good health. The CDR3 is CASSRLRDRGVNTGELFF.